This TCR beta chain was documented in a study of blood T cell repertoires in COVID-19. Profiled with immunoSEQ multiplex PCR; TCRdb holds only in-frame clones, not every one. The sample has approximately 80,000 clones, about four fifths seen once; the top ten hold under 11%. CDR1 and CDR2 (germline): ENHRY, SYGVKD. This CDR3 has 14 amino acids. Trimming cost V 8 bases and J 0 bases, with 12 bases left between them. Material: peripheral blood. The genes are TRBV10-3 and TRBJ2-3; D is possibly TRBD1 (6 bases). The TCR comes from a man aged 55 to 70 with acute or convalescent COVID-19. The chain's CDR3 is CAIGGGPSTDTQYF. In DNA form, the CDR3 reads TGTGCCATCGGTGGGGGCCCTAGCACAGATACGCAGTATTTT.